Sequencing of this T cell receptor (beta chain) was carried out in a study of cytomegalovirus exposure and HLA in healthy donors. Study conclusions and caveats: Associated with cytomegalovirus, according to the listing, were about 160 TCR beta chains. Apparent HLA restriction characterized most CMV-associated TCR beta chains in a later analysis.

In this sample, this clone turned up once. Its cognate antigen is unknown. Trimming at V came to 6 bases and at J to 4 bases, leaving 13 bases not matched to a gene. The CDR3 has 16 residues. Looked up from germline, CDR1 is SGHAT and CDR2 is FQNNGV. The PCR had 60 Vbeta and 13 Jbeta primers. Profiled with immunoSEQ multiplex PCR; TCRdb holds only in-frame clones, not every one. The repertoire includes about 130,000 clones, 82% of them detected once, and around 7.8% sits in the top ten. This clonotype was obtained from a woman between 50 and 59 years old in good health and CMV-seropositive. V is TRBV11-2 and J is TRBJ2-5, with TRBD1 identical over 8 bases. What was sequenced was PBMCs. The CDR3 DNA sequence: TGTGCCAGCAGACCAGGCAGGGGGCGAGGGCGAGAGACCCAGTACTTC. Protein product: CASRPGRGRGRETQYF.